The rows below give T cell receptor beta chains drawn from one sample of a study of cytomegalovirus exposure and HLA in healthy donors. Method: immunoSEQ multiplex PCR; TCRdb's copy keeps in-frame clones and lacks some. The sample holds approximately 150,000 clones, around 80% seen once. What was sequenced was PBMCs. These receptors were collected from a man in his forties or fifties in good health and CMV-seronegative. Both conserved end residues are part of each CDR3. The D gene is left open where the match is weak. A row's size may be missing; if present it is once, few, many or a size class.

CDR3nt: TGTTCCAGCAGCCCCGGCATTAGCGGGGCAGATACGCAGTATTTT
CDR3aa: CSSSPGISGADTQYF
v_gene: TRBV7-9
abundance: .
j_gene: TRBJ2-3
d_gene: TRBD2

CDR3nt: TGCAGTGCTAGGATGGGACAGGGGCGGTTCTTC
CDR3aa: CSARMGQGRFF
v_gene: TRBV20-1
abundance: .
j_gene: TRBJ2-1
d_gene: TRBD1

CDR3nt: TGTGCCAGCAGTTATAGCGGGGCCTACAATGAGCAGTTCTTC
CDR3aa: CASSYSGAYNEQFF
v_gene: TRBV28
abundance: few
j_gene: TRBJ2-1
d_gene: TRBD2

CDR3nt: TGTGCCAGCAGCTTAGGAGCCTCTGGGGCCAACGGCCTGACTTTC
CDR3aa: CASSLGASGANGLTF
v_gene: TRBV7-2
abundance: .
j_gene: TRBJ2-6
d_gene: .

CDR3nt: TGTGCCATCAGAGGCAGCCGAAACAGTCAGTACTTC
CDR3aa: CAIRGSRNSQYF
v_gene: TRBV10-3
abundance: .
j_gene: TRBJ2-4
d_gene: .

CDR3nt: TGCGCCAGCAGCTTTGGACAGGGCCAAGAGACCCAGTACTTC
CDR3aa: CASSFGQGQETQYF
v_gene: TRBV5-1
abundance: .
j_gene: TRBJ2-5
d_gene: TRBD1

CDR3nt: TGTGCCAGCAGCTTGACGGGACAGTTAGATGAGCAGTTCTTC
CDR3aa: CASSLTGQLDEQFF
v_gene: TRBV7-9
abundance: .
j_gene: TRBJ2-1
d_gene: TRBD1

CDR3nt: TGTGCCAGCTCTTCAGGGCTAGCGGGCAAATACGAGCAGTACTTC
CDR3aa: CASSSGLAGKYEQYF
v_gene: TRBV18
abundance: .
j_gene: TRBJ2-7
d_gene: TRBD2

CDR3nt: TGTGCCAGCCGAGCGGGAGGTTTCTACGAGCAGTACTTC
CDR3aa: CASRAGGFYEQYF
v_gene: TRBV6-5
abundance: .
j_gene: TRBJ2-7
d_gene: TRBD2

CDR3nt: TGTGCCAGCAGTTCCCCGGGTAGCGGGAGAGGAAATGAGCAGTTCTTC
CDR3aa: CASSSPGSGRGNEQFF
v_gene: TRBV27
abundance: .
j_gene: TRBJ2-1
d_gene: TRBD2

CDR3nt: TGTGCCAGCAGTTTCATCAGGGGGCAGGGAAATACCTACGAGCAGTACTTC
CDR3aa: CASSFIRGQGNTYEQYF
v_gene: TRBV27
abundance: once
j_gene: TRBJ2-7
d_gene: TRBD1

CDR3nt: TGCGCCAGCACCGGATCCGGGACTAGCTACAATGAGCAGTTCTTC
CDR3aa: CASTGSGTSYNEQFF
v_gene: TRBV5-1
abundance: .
j_gene: TRBJ2-1
d_gene: TRBD2

CDR3nt: TGTGCCAGCAGCCAAGAGCTAGTCCGCGGCACCGGGGAGCTGTTTTTT
CDR3aa: CASSQELVRGTGELFF
v_gene: TRBV14
abundance: .
j_gene: TRBJ2-2
d_gene: .

CDR3nt: TGTGCCAGCAGCCGCGCCTACGAGCAGTACTTC
CDR3aa: CASSRAYEQYF
v_gene: TRBV11-2
abundance: .
j_gene: TRBJ2-7
d_gene: .

CDR3nt: TGTGCCAGCAGCTTGAATTCGGGACAGAGGGTCGGGGAGCTGTTTTTT
CDR3aa: CASSLNSGQRVGELFF
v_gene: TRBV2
abundance: .
j_gene: TRBJ2-2
d_gene: TRBD1

CDR3nt: TGTGCCAGCAGCCAAGGCGGGTTTAGCAATCAGCCCCAGCATTTT
CDR3aa: CASSQGGFSNQPQHF
v_gene: TRBV4-2
abundance: few
j_gene: TRBJ1-5
d_gene: .

CDR3nt: TGTGCCAGCTCACCACGACACGAAACCTACGAGCAGTACTTC
CDR3aa: CASSPRHETYEQYF
v_gene: TRBV18
abundance: .
j_gene: TRBJ2-7
d_gene: .

CDR3nt: TGTGCCAGCAGGGGGGGACTAGCGGGAGACAGGAGCTCCTACGAGCAGTACTTC
CDR3aa: CASRGGLAGDRSSYEQYF
v_gene: TRBV7-9
abundance: .
j_gene: TRBJ2-7
d_gene: TRBD2

CDR3nt: TGTGCCAGCAGCTCCTCGGACAGACTTAGCACAGATACGCAGTATTTT
CDR3aa: CASSSSDRLSTDTQYF
v_gene: TRBV5-4
abundance: .
j_gene: TRBJ2-3
d_gene: .

CDR3nt: TGTGCCAGCAGCCCGATGAGTGAGCAGTTCTTC
CDR3aa: CASSPMSEQFF
v_gene: TRBV7-2
abundance: .
j_gene: TRBJ2-1
d_gene: .

CDR3nt: TGTGCCAGCTCACCAGCTCAGGGGTCCGGGGAGCTGTTTTTT
CDR3aa: CASSPAQGSGELFF
v_gene: TRBV18
abundance: .
j_gene: TRBJ2-2
d_gene: .

CDR3nt: TGTGCCAGCAGCTTCTCAGACAATGAGCAGTTCTTC
CDR3aa: CASSFSDNEQFF
v_gene: TRBV11-3
abundance: .
j_gene: TRBJ2-1
d_gene: .

CDR3nt: TGTTCCAGCAGCTTAGCCCGCGGGGACCACGAGCAGTACTTC
CDR3aa: CSSSLARGDHEQYF
v_gene: TRBV7-9
abundance: .
j_gene: TRBJ2-7
d_gene: .

CDR3nt: TGTGCCAGCAGCCCCTTCAGGGGTTTTGAGCAGTTCTTC
CDR3aa: CASSPFRGFEQFF
v_gene: TRBV11-1
abundance: .
j_gene: TRBJ2-1
d_gene: .

CDR3nt: TGTGCCAGCAGTGTAGTCTTGAACACTGAAGCTTTCTTT
CDR3aa: CASSVVLNTEAFF
v_gene: TRBV6-5
abundance: once
j_gene: TRBJ1-1
d_gene: .

CDR3nt: TGCAGTGAGGATGGGGCGCGGGGCTACACCTTC
CDR3aa: CSEDGARGYTF
v_gene: TRBV20-1
abundance: few
j_gene: TRBJ1-2
d_gene: .

CDR3nt: TGTGCCAGCAGCTTAGCCGGGTCTTCCAATGAGCAGTTCTTC
CDR3aa: CASSLAGSSNEQFF
v_gene: TRBV11-1
abundance: .
j_gene: TRBJ2-1
d_gene: .

CDR3nt: TGCGCCAGCAGTCAATCTCAAAAACCGAGTATGCGGGAGTCGACAACCAATGAGCAGTTCTTC
CDR3aa: CASSQSQKPSMRESTTNEQFF
v_gene: TRBV23-1
abundance: .
j_gene: TRBJ2-1
d_gene: TRBD2